One sample yielded the 16 T cell receptor beta chains listed below, sequenced in a study of immune evolution from preneoplasia to lung adenocarcinoma. The repertoire was sequenced with immunoSEQ multiplex PCR; TCRdb's copy has only in-frame clones and lacks some. This table has about 27,000 clones, just under 75% appearing once. The sequencing input was FFPE invasive lung adenocarcinoma tissue. The origin of the receptors is a person aged 55 to 75 with invasive lung adenocarcinoma. Some clones in this sample may be carry-over from other donors' samples.

The J gene is TRBJ2-1, the V gene TRBV7-2, with TRBD2 identical over 7 bases. The CDR3 extends over 16 amino acids. Germline V CDR1 and CDR2: SGHTA, FQGNSA. The V gene end was trimmed by 3 bases and the J gene end by 2 bases; junction bases not matched to a gene: 7. In nucleotides, the CDR3 is TGTGCCAGCAGCTTCTCTAGCGGTTCACCCTACAATGAGCAGTTCTTC. Its protein is CASSFSSGSPYNEQFF.

This chain links TRBV19 with TRBJ1-2; 8 bases are a match to TRBD1. The CDR3 contains 18 residues. V was clipped by 6 bases and J by 3 bases; unmatched bases: 18. CDR1 is LNHDA, CDR2 SQIVND, per germline (reference sequence). CDR3 nucleotides: TGTGCCAGTAGGCCCATTCTACTTGACAGGGGCCTTGACTATGGCTACACCTTC. This sequence encodes CASRPILLDRGLDYGYTF.

CDR3 DNA: TGTGCCAGCTCTCGAGGACAGGAAAACAATGAGCAGTTCTTC. Translated: CASSRGQENNEQFF. The gene calls are TRBV18 and TRBJ2-1; 7 bases fit TRBD1. After removal of 6 bases from V and 5 bases from J, the junction contained 7 bases not matched to a gene. This CDR3 is built from 14 residues. CDR1 is KGHSH and CDR2 is LQKENI in the germline V gene.

The J gene is TRBJ1-3, the V gene TRBV6-5; 9 bases line up with TRBD1. Germline CDR1 is MNHEY and CDR2 is SVGAGI. V was pared by 5 bases and J by 8 bases, with 10 bases of the junction left unmatched. The CDR3 contains 15 residues. The CDR3 reads CASSQQGTGWYTIYF. For the CDR3, the DNA is TGTGCCAGCAGTCAGCAGGGGACAGGGTGGTACACCATATATTTT.

This clone has a single count. This chain uses TRBV9 with TRBJ2-7; D is unclear. The CDR3 length is 14 residues. Germline CDR1 SGDLS, CDR2 YYNGEE. Between the trimmed V and J ends, which lost 0 bases and 6 bases, there was a span of 13 bases. DNA for the CDR3: TGTGCCAGCAGCGTAGGCGGCACGCTTGGCGAGCAGTACTTC. Amino acids: CASSVGGTLGEQYF.

The CDR3 coding sequence is TGTGCCAGCAGAAGTAGGACTAGCGGGAGAGTTGGCGGGGAGCTGTTTTTT. Encoded protein: CASRSRTSGRVGGELFF. This chain links TRBV5-6 with TRBJ2-2; 13 bases agree with TRBD2. Per the germline V gene, CDR1 is SGHDT and CDR2 is YYEEEE. The CDR3 runs to 17 residues. The ends lost 5 bases at V and 7 bases at J; junction bases unmatched: 11.

This clone came up a few times. This chain links TRBV2 with TRBJ1-2; the D is unclear. The CDR3 is 11 residues long. Germline V gene data show CDR1 as SNHLY and CDR2 as FYNNEI. Between the trimmed V and J ends, which lost 4 bases and 3 bases, there was a span of 3 bases. The CDR3 reads CASSGHYGYTF. The CDR3 nucleotides read TGTGCCAGCAGTGGACACTATGGCTACACCTTC.

The gene calls are TRBV9 and TRBJ1-2, with TRBD1 matching 9 bases. CDR1 is SGDLS, CDR2 YYNGEE, per germline. The length of the CDR3 is 12 residues. The V segment lost 8 bases and the J segment 7 bases; nucleotides outside the gene matches: 6. The CDR3 coding sequence is TGTGCCAGTGAGCGGACAGGGGCTGGCTACACCTTC. Translation: CASERTGAGYTF.

This chain connects TRBV11-2 to TRBJ2-3; 10 nucleotides agree with TRBD2. J gave up 1 base and V 1 base, and 2 bases lay outside the gene matches. The CDR3 has 16 residues. Germline V gene lookup returns CDR1 SGHAT and CDR2 FQNNGV. The CDR3 region is CASSLALAGGTDTQYF. The CDR3, as DNA: TGTGCCAGCAGCTTAGCGCTAGCGGGAGGCACAGATACGCAGTATTTT.

The chain uses TRBV23-1 and TRBJ2-3; perhaps TRBD2 as D (5 bases). TRBV23-1 belongs to the ORF category, with a function that is uncertain. The ends were cut back, 7 bases at V and 4 bases at J, with 12 bases in the middle. The CDR3 extends over 13 amino acids. The DNA of the CDR3 is TGCGCCAGCATCCAGGCCGGGGCAGATACGCAGTATTTT. Translating gives CASIQAGADTQYF.

The chain combines TRBV10-1 with TRBJ2-1; D unclear. CDR3 length: 12 amino acids. Trimming stripped 4 bases from V and 7 bases from J, with 8 bases between. The germline gives CDR1 WNHNN, CDR2 SYGVQD (reference sequence). Written as DNA, the CDR3 is TGCGCCAGCAGTGGCTCTAGGAATGAGCAGTTCTTC. It codes for CASSGSRNEQFF.

V and J are TRBV27 and TRBJ2-7, with 8 positions matching TRBD1. Germline CDR1 is MNHEY and CDR2 is SMNVEV (reference sequence). The CDR3 loop spans 14 amino acids. Trimming removed 6 bases from V and 2 bases from J; junction bases left unmatched: 6. The CDR3 region is CASSRGQEPYEQYF. CDR3 DNA: TGTGCCAGCAGCCGGGGACAGGAACCCTACGAGCAGTACTTC.

This rearrangement joins TRBV7-9 to TRBJ2-1; 14 bases map to TRBD2. Germline V gene lookup returns CDR1 SEHNR and CDR2 FQNEAQ (reference sequence). The junction had 0 bases not matched to a gene; V was cut back by 6 bases and J by 5 bases. The CDR3 covers 14 residues. The CDR3 region has the DNA TGTGCCAGCAGGGGACTAGCGGGAGACAATGAGCAGTTCTTC. Amino acid sequence: CASRGLAGDNEQFF.

The chain combines TRBV29-1 with TRBJ1-2, with a tentative D call TRBD1 (5 bases). The CDR3 sequence is 15 residues long. The V gene lost 5 bases and the J gene lost 5 bases, with 21 bases spanning the gap. CDR1 and CDR2 from the germline V gene are SQVTM and ANQGSEA. CDR3 nucleotides: TGCAGCGTTCTTACCGGGACGGACCCCGCATATGGCTACACCTTC. It yields the protein CSVLTGTDPAYGYTF.

This clone has only a few counts. V gene TRBV10-3 combines with J gene TRBJ2-7; 7 positions match TRBD1. The CDR3 length is 14 residues. The V gene end was trimmed by 6 bases and the J gene end by 4 bases; junction bases not matched to a gene: 9. Germline V lookup: CDR1 ENHRY, CDR2 SYGVKD. CDR3 nucleotides: TGTGCCATCAGGCCGGACAGGAACTCTTACGAGCAGTACTTC. Its translation is CAIRPDRNSYEQYF.

As concerns this clone: Different DNA sequences within this sample yield the same CDR3. V is TRBV4-1 and J is TRBJ1-2; D possibly corresponds to TRBD1 (5 bases). CDR1 MGHRA and CDR2 YSYEKL come from the germline V gene. The CDR3 covers 15 residues. Deletions cut 1 base from V and 3 bases from J, with 12 bases between. The CDR3 sequence is CASSQVARGDYGYTF. DNA for the CDR3: TGCGCCAGCAGCCAAGTTGCCCGGGGGGACTATGGCTACACCTTC.